The 6 T cell receptor beta chains below come from one sample, sequenced in a study of a mutant IDH1 vaccine in newly diagnosed glioma. As for time point: week 5, during vaccination. Each dose delivered 300 ug of mutant IDH1 20-mer peptide subcutaneously with imiquimod. Their antigens are not known. Method: immunoSEQ multiplex PCR; TCRdb's copy keeps in-frame clones and lacks some. The table records some 51,000 clones, approximately 78% of them present only once. Sequenced here: PBMCs, sampled from a glioma patient whose treatment included an IDH1 peptide vaccine. The receptors stem from a man in his forties or fifties with glioma.

This clone was recorded only once. The CDR3 bases are TGTGCCAGCACCAAAGACAGGGGCGCCTATGGCTACACCTTC. Amino acid sequence: CASTKDRGAYGYTF. V gene TRBV5-6 combines with J gene TRBJ1-2, with TRBD1 matching 8 bases. The germline CDR1 and CDR2 sequences are SGHDT and YYEEEE. This CDR3 spans 14 amino acids. Trimming cost V 6 bases and J 4 bases; bases outside gene matches: 8.

The CDR3 here is CASSYDRRGEPDGYTF. The CDR3 DNA is TGTGCCAGCAGTTATGACAGGCGGGGGGAACCTGATGGCTACACCTTC. The rearrangement joins TRBV6-6 to TRBJ1-2; weak D call: TRBD1 (6 bases). Trimming cost V 3 bases and J 6 bases, with 20 bases left between them. Germline lookup yields CDR1 MNHNY and CDR2 SVGAGI (reference sequence). The CDR3 contains 16 residues.

The rearrangement uses TRBV18 and TRBJ2-5; D gene ambiguous. CDR3 length: 14 amino acids. Looked up from germline, CDR1 is KGHSH and CDR2 is LQKENI. V lost 4 bases, J lost 5 bases, and 14 bases lay in between. Here the CDR3 DNA reads TGTGCCAGCTCACAGACTCAGGTGGTCGAGACCCAGTACTTC. Protein: CASSQTQVVETQYF.

This chain uses TRBV20-1 with TRBJ2-1; D is possibly TRBD1 (5 bases). Germline V gives CDR1 DFQATT, CDR2 SNEGSKA (reference sequence). Trimming left V 6 bases short and J 9 bases short, with 12 bases between. CDR3 length: 11 amino acids. CDR3 sequence reads: CSARQSSEQFF. CDR3 sequence (DNA): TGCAGTGCGAGACAGAGTAGTGAGCAGTTCTTC.

This sequence joins TRBV5-4 and TRBJ2-5; D is unresolved. The ends were cut back, 4 bases at V and 5 bases at J, with 12 bases in the middle. The CDR3 covers 13 residues. Looked up from germline, CDR1 is SGHNT and CDR2 is YYREEE (reference sequence). Here the CDR3 reads CASSRPPEETQYF. DNA of the CDR3: TGTGCCAGCAGCAGACCCCCTGAGGAGACCCAGTACTTC.

In this sample, this clone turned up once. This chain joins TRBV30 and TRBJ2-2, with D possibly matching TRBD2 (6 bases). The germline V and J ends were trimmed by 3 bases and 4 bases, with 9 bases remaining between them. This CDR3 is built from 13 residues. In germline, CDR1 is GTSNPN, CDR2 SVGIG (reference sequence). In DNA, the CDR3 is TGTGCCTGGAGCCCGGGAGCCACCGGGGAGCTGTTTTTT. It is translated as CAWSPGATGELFF.